Listed below are T cell receptor beta chains from one sample, sequenced in a study of CD8 T cells in ankylosing spondylitis. From the 5' RACE reads, TCRdb called clonotypes with MiXCR, one entry per CDR3 protein. Of about 400,000 distinct CDR3 sequences detected, 20% appear once; the ten largest clones hold around 12%. The specimen was blood, either unsorted or a sorted T cell fraction (not recorded which). The origin of the receptors is a male donor with ankylosing spondylitis or in good health (not recorded which). Both conserved end residues are part of each CDR3. A row's size may be missing; if present it is once, few, many or a size class.

V gene: TRBV6-1
clone size: once
J gene: TRBJ2-5
CDR3 protein: CASRPRGTSWETQYF

V gene: TRBV25-1
clone size: once
J gene: TRBJ2-7
CDR3 protein: CASSLGVRGEQYF

V gene: TRBV12-3/TRBV12-4
clone size: few
J gene: TRBJ2-7
CDR3 protein: CASSPGEGNSYEQYF

V gene: TRBV4-1
clone size: few
J gene: TRBJ2-5
CDR3 protein: CASSQGELEQTQYF

V gene: TRBV12-3/TRBV12-4
clone size: -
J gene: TRBJ2-6
CDR3 protein: CASTLAGSGANVLTF

V gene: TRBV4-1
clone size: -
J gene: TRBJ1-2
CDR3 protein: CASSQDWDRGENGYTF

V gene: TRBV12-3/TRBV12-4
clone size: -
J gene: TRBJ2-3
CDR3 protein: CASSMTGGPTDTQYF

V gene: TRBV12-3/TRBV12-4
clone size: few
J gene: TRBJ2-3
CDR3 protein: CASSRKRGRKDTQYF

V gene: TRBV7-2
clone size: few
J gene: TRBJ2-3
CDR3 protein: CASSLSPRYTDTQYF

V gene: TRBV23-1
clone size: once
J gene: TRBJ2-7
CDR3 protein: CASDHSRGRRTREYF

V gene: TRBV12-3/TRBV12-4
clone size: -
J gene: TRBJ2-2
CDR3 protein: CASSSYPGELFF

V gene: TRBV9
clone size: few
J gene: TRBJ1-1
CDR3 protein: CASSVLGVGTEPFF

V gene: TRBV11-2
clone size: -
J gene: TRBJ2-7
CDR3 protein: CASSLYVPYEQYF

V gene: TRBV7-9
clone size: -
J gene: TRBJ2-4
CDR3 protein: CASSLVAETIQYF

V gene: TRBV4-2
clone size: -
J gene: TRBJ2-7
CDR3 protein: CASSPTSGGSPYEQYF

V gene: TRBV6-1
clone size: -
J gene: TRBJ2-3
CDR3 protein: CASSEGTSGGEVTDTQYF

V gene: TRBV4-1
clone size: -
J gene: TRBJ2-1
CDR3 protein: CASSQGRGSYNEQFF